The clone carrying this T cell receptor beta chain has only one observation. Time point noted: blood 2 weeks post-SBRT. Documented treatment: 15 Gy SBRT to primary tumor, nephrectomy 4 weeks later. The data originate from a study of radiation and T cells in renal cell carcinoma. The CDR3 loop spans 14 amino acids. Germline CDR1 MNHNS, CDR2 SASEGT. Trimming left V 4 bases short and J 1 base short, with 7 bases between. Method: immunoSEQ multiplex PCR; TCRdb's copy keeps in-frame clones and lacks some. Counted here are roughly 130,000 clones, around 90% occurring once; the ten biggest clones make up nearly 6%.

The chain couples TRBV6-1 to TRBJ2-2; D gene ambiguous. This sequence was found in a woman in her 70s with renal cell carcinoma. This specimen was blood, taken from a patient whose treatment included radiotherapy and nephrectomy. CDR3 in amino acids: CASSGQWNTGELFF. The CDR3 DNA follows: TGTGCCAGCAGTGGGCAGTGGAACACCGGGGAGCTGTTTTTT.